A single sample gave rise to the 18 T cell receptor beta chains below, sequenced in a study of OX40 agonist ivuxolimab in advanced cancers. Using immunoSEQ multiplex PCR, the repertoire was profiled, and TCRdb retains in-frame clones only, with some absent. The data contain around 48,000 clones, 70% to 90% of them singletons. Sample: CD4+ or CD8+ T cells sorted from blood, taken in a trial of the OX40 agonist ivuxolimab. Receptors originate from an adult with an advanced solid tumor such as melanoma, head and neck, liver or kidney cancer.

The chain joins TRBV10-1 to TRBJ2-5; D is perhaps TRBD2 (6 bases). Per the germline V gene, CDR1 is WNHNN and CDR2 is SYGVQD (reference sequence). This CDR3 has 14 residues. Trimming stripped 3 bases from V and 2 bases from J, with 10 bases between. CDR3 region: CASSEGGTQETQYF. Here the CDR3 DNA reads TGCGCCAGCAGTGAAGGCGGGACTCAAGAGACCCAGTACTTC.

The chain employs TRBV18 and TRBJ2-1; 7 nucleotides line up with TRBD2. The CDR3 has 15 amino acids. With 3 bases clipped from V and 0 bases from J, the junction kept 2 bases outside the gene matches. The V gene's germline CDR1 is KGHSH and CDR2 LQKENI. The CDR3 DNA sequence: TGTGCCAGCTCACCCCTAGCGGCCTCCTACAATGAGCAGTTCTTC. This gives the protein CASSPLAASYNEQFF.

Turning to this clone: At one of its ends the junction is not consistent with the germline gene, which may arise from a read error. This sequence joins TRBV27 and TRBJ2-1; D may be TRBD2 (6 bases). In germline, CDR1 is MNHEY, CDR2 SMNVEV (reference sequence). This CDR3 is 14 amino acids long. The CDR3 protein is CASNLGLAGRTQFF. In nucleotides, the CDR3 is TGTGCCAGCAATTTAGGTCTGGCGGGGCGGACCCAGTTCTTC.

The DNA for the CDR3 is TGTGCCATCCGGTCATCCCCAGGGACCGGCACCTCTGGGGCCAACGTCCTGACTTTC. Its translation is CAIRSSPGTGTSGANVLTF. The chain carries TRBV10-3 and TRBJ2-6; D tentatively reads TRBD1 or TRBD2 (5 bases each). Trimming took off 8 bases at V and 0 bases at J, with 23 bases between the two ends. There are 19 residues in the CDR3. Looked up from germline, CDR1 is ENHRY and CDR2 is SYGVKD.

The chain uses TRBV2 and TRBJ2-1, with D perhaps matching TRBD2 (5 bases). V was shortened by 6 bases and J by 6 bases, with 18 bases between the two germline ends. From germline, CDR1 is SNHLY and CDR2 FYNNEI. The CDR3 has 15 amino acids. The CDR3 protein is CASRMSRGSRNEQFF. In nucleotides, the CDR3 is TGTGCCAGCAGGATGTCCCGGGGTAGCCGCAATGAGCAGTTCTTC.

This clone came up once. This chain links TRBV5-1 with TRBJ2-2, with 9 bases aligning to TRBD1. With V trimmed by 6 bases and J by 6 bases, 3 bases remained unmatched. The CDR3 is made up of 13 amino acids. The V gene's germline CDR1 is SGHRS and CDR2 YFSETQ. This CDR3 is CASKGQGSGELFF. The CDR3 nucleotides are TGCGCCAGCAAGGGACAGGGATCCGGGGAGCTGTTTTTT.

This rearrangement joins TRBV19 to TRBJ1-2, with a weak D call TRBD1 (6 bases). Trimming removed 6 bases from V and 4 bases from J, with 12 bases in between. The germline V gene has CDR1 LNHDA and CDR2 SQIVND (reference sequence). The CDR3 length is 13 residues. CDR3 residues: CASSETGSYGYTF. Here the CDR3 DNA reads TGTGCCAGTAGCGAAACAGGGAGCTATGGCTACACCTTC. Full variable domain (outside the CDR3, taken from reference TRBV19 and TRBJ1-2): DGGITQSPKYLFRKEGQNVTLSCEQNLNHDAMYWYRQDPGQGLRLIYYSQIVNDFQKGDIAEGYSVSREKKESFPLTVTSAQKNPTAFYLCASSETGSYGYTFGSGTRLTVV.

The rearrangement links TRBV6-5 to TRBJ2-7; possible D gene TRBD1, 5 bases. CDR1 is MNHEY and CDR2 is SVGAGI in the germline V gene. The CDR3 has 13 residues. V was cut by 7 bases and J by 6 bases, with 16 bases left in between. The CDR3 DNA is TGTGCCAGCAATACAAGCCCTAGGGGCGAGCAGTACTTC. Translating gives CASNTSPRGEQYF.

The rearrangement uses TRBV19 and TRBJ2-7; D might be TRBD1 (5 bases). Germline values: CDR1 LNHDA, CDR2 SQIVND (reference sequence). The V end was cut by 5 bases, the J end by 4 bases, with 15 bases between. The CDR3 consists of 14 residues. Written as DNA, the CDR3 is TGTGCCAGTAGTTTCCAGGGAAGGGGATACGAGCAGTACTTC. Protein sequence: CASSFQGRGYEQYF.

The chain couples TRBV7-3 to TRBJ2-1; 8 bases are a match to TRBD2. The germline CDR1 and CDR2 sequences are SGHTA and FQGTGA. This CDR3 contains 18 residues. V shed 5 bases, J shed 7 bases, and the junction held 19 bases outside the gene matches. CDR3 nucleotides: TGTGCCAGCAGCCCAAACCCCCCGAGCGGGAGCCAGGGGAATGAGCAGTTCTTC. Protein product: CASSPNPPSGSQGNEQFF.

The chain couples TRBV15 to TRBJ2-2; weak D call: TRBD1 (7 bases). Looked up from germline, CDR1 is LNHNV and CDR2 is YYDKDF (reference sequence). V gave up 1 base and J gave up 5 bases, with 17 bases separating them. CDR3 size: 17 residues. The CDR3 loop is CATSRGGGGARTGELFF. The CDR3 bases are TGTGCCACCAGCAGAGGTGGAGGGGGCGCGAGGACCGGGGAGCTGTTTTTT.

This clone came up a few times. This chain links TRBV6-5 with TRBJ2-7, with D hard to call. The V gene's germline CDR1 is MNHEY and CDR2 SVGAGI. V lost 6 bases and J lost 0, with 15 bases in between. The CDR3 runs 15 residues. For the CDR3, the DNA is TGTGCCAGCAGCCCCTCTTGGACGGTCTCCTACGAGCAGTACTTC. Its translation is CASSPSWTVSYEQYF.

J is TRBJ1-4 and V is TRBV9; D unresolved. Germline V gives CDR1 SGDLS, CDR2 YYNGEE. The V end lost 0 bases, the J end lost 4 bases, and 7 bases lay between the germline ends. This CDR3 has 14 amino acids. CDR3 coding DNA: TGTGCCAGCAGCGTAGGCAGGAGTAATGAAAAACTGTTTTTT. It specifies CASSVGRSNEKLFF.

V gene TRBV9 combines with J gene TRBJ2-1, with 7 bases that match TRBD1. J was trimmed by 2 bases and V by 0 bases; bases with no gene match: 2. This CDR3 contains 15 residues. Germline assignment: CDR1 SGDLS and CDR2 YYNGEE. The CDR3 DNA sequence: TGTGCCAGCAGCGTAGGCCAGGGGGCCTACAATGAGCAGTTCTTC. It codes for CASSVGQGAYNEQFF.

CDR3 sequence: CASSQASLTSGNEQFF. The DNA of the CDR3 is TGCGCCAGCAGCCAAGCCTCACTGACTAGCGGTAATGAGCAGTTCTTC. V gene TRBV4-1 combines with J gene TRBJ2-1; TRBD2 agrees at 9 bases. J was trimmed by 7 bases and V by 1 base; bases with no gene match: 8. The CDR3 spans 16 residues. Germline CDR1 reads MGHRA; CDR2 reads YSYEKL.

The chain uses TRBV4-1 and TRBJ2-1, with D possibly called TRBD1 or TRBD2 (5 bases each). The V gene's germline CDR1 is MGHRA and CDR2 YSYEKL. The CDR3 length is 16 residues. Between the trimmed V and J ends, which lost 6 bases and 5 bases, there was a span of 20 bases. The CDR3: CASRSGRGETHNEQFF. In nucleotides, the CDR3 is TGCGCCAGCAGGTCAGGACGAGGGGAAACACACAATGAGCAGTTCTTC.

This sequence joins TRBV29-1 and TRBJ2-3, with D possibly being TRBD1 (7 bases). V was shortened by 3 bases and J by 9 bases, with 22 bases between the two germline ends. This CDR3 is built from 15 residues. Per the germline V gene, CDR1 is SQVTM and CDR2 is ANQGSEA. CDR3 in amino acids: CSVDGWAGGSGTQYF. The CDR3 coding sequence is TGCAGCGTTGATGGTTGGGCAGGGGGGTCAGGCACGCAGTATTTT.

The CDR3 DNA is TGTGCCAGCAGCTTAGCATTCTCAGGGGCGTCTGGGGCCAACGTCCTGACTTTC. As protein: CASSLAFSGASGANVLTF. This chain uses TRBV7-2 with TRBJ2-6; a weak D match, TRBD1 (6 bases). Germline V lookup: CDR1 SGHTA, CDR2 FQGNSA. The CDR3 extends over 18 amino acids. The V gene lost 0 bases and the J gene lost 1 base, with 13 bases spanning the gap.